The clone carrying this TCR beta chain was counted at least ten times. Its target is unknown. The record originates from a study of T cell repertoires in cytomegalovirus infection. Study overall: The public TCR beta signatures pointed to both CMV infection and matching HLA type.

Study outcomes and limitations: CMV-specific TCR beta clonotypes restricted by HLA-C dominated the ex vivo response. CMV carriers with the relevant HLA were identified by cumulative public TCR beta family frequency.

TCRdb called the reads again in MiXCR, with one record for every CDR3 protein. Of just over 150,000 distinct CDR3 sequences listed, about 20% are singletons. This receptor was taken from a human donor in good health (CMV status not recorded). Some clones in this sample may be carry-over from other donors' samples. Sequences were obtained from PBMCs.

The CDR3 DNA reads as TGTGCCAGCAGCCGAGGTGGACAGAGCTACGAGCAGTACTTC. Its protein is CASSRGGQSYEQYF. The V and J genes are TRBV7-2 and TRBJ2-7, with a tentative D call TRBD1 (6 bases). This CDR3 region has 14 residues. The germline V gene has CDR1 SGHTA and CDR2 FQGNSA. Trimming removed 5 bases at V and 3 bases at J, with 14 bases between. Filled out from reference TRBV7-2 and TRBJ2-7, the complete variable domain reads GAGVSQSPSNKVTEKGKDVELRCDPISGHTALYWYRQSLGQGLEFLIYFQGNSAPDKSGLPSDRFSAERTGGSVSTLTIQRTQQEDSAVYLCASSRGGQSYEQYFGPGTRLTVT.